The text below deals with one T cell receptor (beta chain). There is no known antigen for this receptor. There are no base qualities to consult, and no much larger clone falls within one base. The sample belongs to a study of cytomegalovirus exposure and HLA in healthy donors (dated by TCRdb to the late 2010s). With regard to the full study: An earlier analysis of roughly 610 of the donors reported approximately 260 Gb of sequence data and 117 million unique TCR beta sequences obtained from around 170 million T cells. Roughly 300 gigabases of sequencing data and tens of millions of unique TCR sequences made up an early release that covered several hundred HLA-typed donors. Among the roughly 410 genotyped donors, about 85% belonged to the genetic ancestry cluster associated with self-reported Caucasian donors. The study was designed to test whether signatures of past pathogen exposure could be identified by cataloging public T cell receptors. Using immunosequencing, the study profiled T cell repertoires from 500 to 800 subjects and related those repertoires to cytomegalovirus serostatus. Besides the first cohort of some 670 subjects, a separate validation cohort made up of over 100 different subjects was used. To predict cytomegalovirus infection status, the study combined high-throughput TCR immunosequencing, statistical association of individual TCRs with disease status, and machine learning. A later analysis re-analyzed previously published TCR beta repertoires from about 730 donors and added high-resolution HLA genotyping to study TCR occurrence patterns. Rather than using new phenotypic data, the later analysis identified candidate immune exposures from TCR beta sequences and from how often those sequences occurred across donors. In an earlier analysis of 500 to 650 of the donors, high-throughput TCR beta sequencing was used to judge whether each TCR beta V gene segment behaved as functional or pseudogenic. Donor age, sex, ethnicity and CMV serostatus were compiled together with the repertoire data. A later genetic analysis took genome-wide SNP genotypes for about three fifths of the 666 donors and used that subset as a discovery cohort. Every repertoire in the discovery cohort had been generated on one and the same sequencing platform. Both class I and class II loci were covered by HLA typing, at four-digit resolution. The number of typed donors differed by locus: about 620-640 for A, B, C, DRB1 and DQB1; approximately 540 for DQA1; some 590 for DPA1; and roughly 470 for DPB1. Because of strong linkage in the cohort, roughly five DR-DQ haplotypes were treated as single units for association and clustering. Across some 400 genotyped donors of the cohort, an average of 235,054 unique TCR beta nucleotide sequences per donor were sequenced, and approximately 17% of those sequences were non-productive. Overall results and qualifications from the work: A later analysis found that TCR association rates varied across HLA loci, with DRB1 alleles showing the most associated TCRs and HLA-C alleles the fewest. The study gave a list of 150 to 200 TCR beta chains associated with cytomegalovirus. In a later analysis, most CMV-associated TCR beta chains were found to appear HLA-restricted, with HLA associations seemingly driven largely by CMV exposure. In a later genetic analysis, fewer N-insertions in productive TCRs were reported among donors in an Asian-associated ancestry cluster than the approximately 710-donor mean. According to the authors, the approach could potentially be generalized to other disease states and immunological phenotypes. Broadly in line with IMGT annotations, most TCR beta V segments showed up in productive rearrangements about 87% or about 30% of the time in an earlier analysis of around 600 of the donors. In a later analysis, several top co-occurrence clusters were reported to appear linked to parvovirus B19, influenza, CMV and Epstein-Barr virus. The cohort was sequenced for TCR beta chains only, and without alpha or paired-chain data the features that could be detected were limited. For the cohort, immune exposure information was limited to CMV serostatus. The earlier analysis of 587 of the donors excluded 15 to 20 rarely observed V segments, including chromosome 9 orphons, because counts were too low. Compared with equally common non-associated chains, HLA-associated TCR beta chains in a later analysis were more clonally expanded and had lower generation probabilities. A few of the identified cytomegalovirus-associated TCR beta chains were confirmed in vitro to be specific for cytomegalovirus antigens. A further reported finding was that TCR beta sequences accurately predicted the HLA-A and HLA-B alleles for most subjects in the first cohort. Because HLA typing was missing for some donors at each locus, association tests included only the typed subset. In a later genetic analysis, a missense DCLRE1C variant was associated with V-gene and J-gene trimming of TCR beta chains, and the association was replicated in an independent cohort. At a false discovery rate of 0.05, a later analysis linked under 20,000 TCR beta sequences to specific HLA alleles. Most TCR sequences were observed very rarely across donors, whereas some public TCRs were present in many individuals. When HLA alleles, especially DR and DQ, strongly co-occurred, TCR associations were difficult to assign to individual alleles. Linkage disequilibrium might explain the correlated functional status among segregating V segments, but an unknown experimental factor could not be excluded. A cluster of highly shared sequence variants was judged likely to be a technical artifact of the sequencing pipeline. The presence/absence analyses assumed that sequencing depth was roughly uniform across donors, and that assumption may not be true. Cytomegalovirus status was reported to be diagnosed by the classifier with high specificity and sensitivity in both the original and validation cohorts.

Library prep was done by the immunoSEQ multiplex PCR assay. For the multiplex PCR, a mixture combining 60 forward primers for TCR Vbeta segments and 13 reverse primers for TCR Jbeta segments was used. The CDR3 region of rearranged TCR beta genes was amplified from genomic DNA with a multiplex PCR assay. The amplified TCR beta libraries were sequenced on the Illumina HiSeq System as 87-base-pair reads. As for how the authors treated the data: A later analysis tallied roughly 76 million unique TCR beta chains across the 650 to 750 repertoires, and 10 million to 11 million of those chains were shared by two or more donors. A nearest-neighbor algorithm error-corrected the raw reads and collapsed the reads into unique sequences, merging closely related sequences to remove PCR and sequencing errors. V, D and J gene segments were assigned by aligning CDR3 sequences to IMGT reference sequences. For a sequence to be retained, a match of at least six nucleotides to both a V gene segment and a J gene segment was required. A rearrangement counted as productive if the CDR3 had no stop codons and remained in frame with V and J, and every other rearrangement counted as non-productive. Following IMGT convention, CDR3 was defined as the stretch from the second conserved V-encoded cysteine to the conserved J-encoded phenylalanine. In an earlier analysis of around 570 of the donors, sequences lacking an unambiguous match to a single V gene segment were excluded. An earlier analysis of 587 of the donors classified V segments as functional when productive rearrangements were above 56.7% and as segregating when the standard deviation between donors was above 5%. A statistical classification framework was built to diagnose cytomegalovirus status from the catalog of TCR beta chain sequences. In a later analysis, TCR nucleotide sequences were compared against IMGT/GENE-DB human TR gene sequences so that V and J genes could be assigned. In a later analysis, CDR3 sequences and most-parsimonious VDJ recombination scenarios were assigned using the TCRdist pipeline. In a later analysis, each TCR beta chain was defined by its CDR3 amino acid sequence together with its V-gene family, and reads lacking a unique V-gene family were excluded. As a way to deal with suspected cross-contamination and a sequencing artifact, a later analysis dropped roughly 600 nucleotide sequences that were highly shared and had low generation probability. For each public chain, a later analysis derived a clonal expansion index from normalized ranks of inferred template counts within each repertoire. Generation probabilities in a later analysis came from a VDJ recombination model fitted to out-of-frame rearrangements, and those results were checked against IGoR. In a later analysis, hypergeometric tests were used to score TCR-TCR, TCR-HLA and TCR-CMV co-occurrence, with a repertoire-size bias correction applied to TCR pairs. To estimate false discovery rates, a later analysis permuted the HLA or CMV assignments 20 times. In a later analysis, co-occurring TCRs were grouped using DBSCAN, with TCRdist sequence similarity added in when clustering inside HLA-allele-positive subsets. Repertoires with fewer than 30,000 or more than 120,000 public chains, plus five repertoires with anomalous nucleotide sharing, were excluded from co-occurrence clustering. TCRdb carries this immuneACCESS record with in-frame sequences only. Its versions omit some clonotypes, under half of them owing to an unresolved V gene in the studies checked, with the rest unexplained. Clone size and the V and J calls come from that table; the DNA yielded D and trimming. A total of 90,000 to 150,000 clones appear in this sample, over 70% of them only once. The top ten hold around 4.2% of the sample.

The cohort comprised 550 to 700 healthy bone marrow donors. Cohort members were all nominally healthy when sampled, although unrecorded immune exposures were likely present. The donor was CMV seronegative and was included in the group of several hundred seronegative cohort members. Every donor gave a peripheral blood sample, and the peripheral blood mononuclear cells from that sample were used for TCR beta sequencing. The Qiagen DNeasy Blood Extraction Kit was used to extract genomic DNA from the blood cell samples. The sample taken for sequencing was PBMCs. The sequence came from a woman aged 40 to 49 in good health and CMV-seronegative.

The DNA reads as follows: TGTGCCAGCAGCTTACTCAGGGGTACAGATACGCAGTATTTT. Its protein is CASSLLRGTDTQYF. The sequence links TRBV7-2 to TRBJ2-3; the D segment could be TRBD1, given 6 matching bases. Inclusive of the bounding cysteine and phenylalanine, the CDR3 is 14 residues long. Only the CDR3 portion is preserved as DNA: 42 bases, with reading frame beginning at the first base. CDR1 and CDR2 were assigned from the germline V gene as SGHTA and FQGNSA. Relative to germline, V is 2 bases shorter and J is 3 bases shorter, with 9 bases between their ends.